The source of this TCR beta chain is a study of blood T cell repertoires in COVID-19. For the study at large: Some COVID-19 samples were acute and others convalescent; all came from the United States, Italy and Spain.

Per the original methods: Estimation of nucleated cell counts was performed using reference gene primer amplification. Using immunoSEQ multiplex PCR, the repertoire was profiled, and TCRdb retains in-frame clones only, with some absent. That table supplies the V and J calls and clone size; D and trimming were determined from the DNA. Among about 140,000 clones listed, more than 65% were seen once. The CDR3 loop spans 11 amino acids. The germline CDR1 and CDR2 sequences are SGHRS and YFSETQ. This receptor was taken from an older woman with acute or convalescent COVID-19. Sequencing was carried out using peripheral blood. This chain uses TRBV5-1 with TRBJ2-7, with D maybe TRBD2 (5 bases). The CDR3 region is CPPDLPYEQYF. Written as DNA, the CDR3 is TGCCCCCCGGACTTGCCTTACGAGCAGTACTTC.